The clone carrying this T cell receptor beta chain was found many times. Antigen specificity is unknown. MiXCR, run by TCRdb on the reads, gives a single entry per CDR3 protein. The sample consists of 100,000 to 150,000 distinct CDR3 sequences, approximately 24% of them appearing once. The data were obtained in a study of T cell repertoires in cytomegalovirus infection. Study background: Carrying CMV and the relevant HLA type showed in public TCR beta signatures.

The study's findings and limits: Dominant in the ex vivo response were TCR beta clonotypes restricted by HLA-C and specific for CMV. Identification of carriers of CMV plus the relevant HLA was achieved through cumulative public TCR beta family frequency.

This CDR3 spans 14 amino acids. CDR1 SGHNT and CDR2 YYREEE come from the germline V gene (reference sequence). V lost 5 bases and J lost 6, with 16 bases in between. This TCR came from a human donor in good health (CMV status not recorded). Some clones in this sample may be carry-over from other donors' samples. V usage is TRBV5-4 and J usage is TRBJ2-3; no clear D gene. Sequencing was performed on PBMCs, sequenced either directly or after in vitro stimulation (not recorded which). The CDR3 protein is CASRSGPQMDTQYF. In DNA, the CDR3 is TGTGCCAGCAGGTCCGGACCCCAAATGGATACGCAGTATTTT.